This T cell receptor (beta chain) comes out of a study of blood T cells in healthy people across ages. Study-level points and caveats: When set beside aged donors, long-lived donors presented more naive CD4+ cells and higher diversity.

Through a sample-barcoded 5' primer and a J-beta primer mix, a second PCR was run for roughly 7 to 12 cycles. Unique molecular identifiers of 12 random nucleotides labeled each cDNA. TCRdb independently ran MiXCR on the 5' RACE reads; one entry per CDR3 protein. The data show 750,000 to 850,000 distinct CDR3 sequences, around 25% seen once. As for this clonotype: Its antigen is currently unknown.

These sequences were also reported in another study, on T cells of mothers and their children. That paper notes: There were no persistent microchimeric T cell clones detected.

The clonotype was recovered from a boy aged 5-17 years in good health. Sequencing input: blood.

The CDR3 region is CASSLSRLAGGRAYNEQFF. DNA for the CDR3: TGTGCCAGCAGTTTATCGAGACTAGCGGGAGGGAGGGCCTACAATGAGCAGTTCTTC. The rearrangement joins TRBV28 to TRBJ2-1; 14 nucleotides agree with TRBD2. This CDR3 is built from 19 residues. Germline trimming cut 1 base from V and 2 bases from J; bases unmatched to any gene: 7. In germline, CDR1 is MDHEN, CDR2 SYDVKM.